The clone carrying this T cell receptor (beta chain) has at least ten counts. TCRbeta library preparation incorporated unique molecular identifiers. Each CDR3 protein is one row after TCRdb ran MiXCR on the PCR reads. In the table there are some 600,000 distinct CDR3 sequences, approximately 16% of which are singletons. This entry is derived from a study of T-cell reconstitution after alpha-beta-depleted transplantation in children. This CDR3 contains 13 residues. Trimming stripped 2 bases from V and 3 bases from J, with 9 bases between. Germline CDR1 SQVTM, CDR2 ANQGSEA. This TCR was recovered from a human donor who donated a stem cell graft to a child with acute myeloid leukemia. Sample: PBMCs from the stem cell graft donor, taken from the stem cell graft. V and J are TRBV29-1 and TRBJ2-3, with D perhaps given as TRBD1 or TRBD2 (5 bases each). CDR3 sequence: CSVEYGATDTQYF. The CDR3 bases are TGCAGCGTTGAATACGGGGCAACAGATACGCAGTATTTT.